A selection of T cell receptor beta chains follows, all from one sample in a study of T cells in Graves' hyperthyroidism and ophthalmopathy. One entry per CDR3 protein, called by TCRdb with MiXCR from the multiplex PCR reads. The data show under 450,000 distinct CDR3 sequences, roughly 14% seen once. What was sequenced was blood. These receptors came from a man younger than 40 with Graves' hyperthyroidism that later progressed to Graves' ophthalmopathy. Both conserved end residues are part of each CDR3. The D gene is left open where the match is weak. Size is stated for part of the rows, as once, few or many counts, or as a class when the clone is expanded.

len	abundance	j_gene	d_gene	v_gene	CDR3nt	CDR3aa
19	many	TRBJ2-4	NA	TRBV12-3/TRBV12-4	TGTGCCAGCAGTTCCCCGTTTTCTATGGGAGTTAGGGCCAAAAACATTCAGTACTTC	CASSSPFSMGVRAKNIQYF
16	NA	TRBJ1-1	NA	TRBV18	TGTGCCAGCTCACCCTTTGACAGATCCCTGAACACTGAAGCTTTCTTT	CASSPFDRSLNTEAFF
14	few	TRBJ1-4	TRBD1	TRBV27	TGTGCCAGCAGTAGACAGGGGGTGGGTGAAAAACTGTTTTTT	CASSRQGVGEKLFF
15	NA	TRBJ1-1	NA	TRBV5-1	TGCGCCAGCAGCTTGGATTTACGGAGTACCTATGAAGCTTTCTTT	CASSLDLRSTYEAFF
16	many	TRBJ1-1	NA	TRBV7-6	TGTGCCAGCAGCTCCCGCCGGGGCAGCTTGGACACTGAAGCTTTCTTT	CASSSRRGSLDTEAFF
15	few	TRBJ1-6	NA	TRBV5-5	TGTGCCAGCAGCTTAGGGACGTCGGCTAATTCACCCCTCCACTTT	CASSLGTSANSPLHF
17	few	TRBJ2-1	TRBD2	TRBV3-1	TGTGCCAGCAGCCAGGTTAGACTAGCGGGGGGTTACAATGAGCAGTTCTTC	CASSQVRLAGGYNEQFF
15	once	TRBJ1-6	TRBD1	TRBV14	TGTGCCAGCAGCCAACGGGGACAGATTAATTCACCCCTCCACTTT	CASSQRGQINSPLHF
17	NA	TRBJ2-7	TRBD2	TRBV7-9	TGTGCCAGCAGCCCAAGTCCGGGACTAGCGGGGGGCTACGAGCAGTACTTC	CASSPSPGLAGGYEQYF
13	NA	TRBJ2-4	NA	TRBV27	TGTGCCAGCAGCTCATCGCAGGGGCTTTTTCAGTACTTC	CASSSSQGLFQYF
15	few	TRBJ1-4	NA	TRBV5-8	TGTGCCAGCAGCTGGGGACGGTCAACTAATGAAAAACTGTTTTTT	CASSWGRSTNEKLFF
15	NA	TRBJ1-4	NA	TRBV7-9	TGTGCCAGCAGCTTTACAGGGCGAGGGGCTGAAAAACTGTTTTTT	CASSFTGRGAEKLFF
15	NA	TRBJ1-2	TRBD1	TRBV20-1	TGCAGTGCTAGATCTTCACGGACAGGGGTTTATGGCTACACCTTC	CSARSSRTGVYGYTF
14	many	TRBJ2-2	TRBD1	TRBV12-3/TRBV12-4	TGTGCCAGCAAACTAGGGACAGGCACCGGGGAGCTGTTTTTT	CASKLGTGTGELFF
14	NA	TRBJ2-3	NA	TRBV10-1	TGCGCCAGCATGAGGCAGAGGGTCCAAGAAACGCAGTATTTT	CASMRQRVQETQYF
14	NA	TRBJ2-2	NA	TRBV7-9	TGTGCCAGCAGCTCCGCGGGGTTCACCGGGGAGCTGTTTTTT	CASSSAGFTGELFF
16	NA	TRBJ2-2	NA	TRBV3-1	TGTGCCAGCAGCGCCCGGGGCCACCCGAACACCGGGGAGCTGTTTTTT	CASSARGHPNTGELFF
16	few	TRBJ2-1	NA	TRBV3-1	TGTGCCAGCAGCCAAGATCCGAGGTTCTCGGGCCTAGAGCAGTTCTTC	CASSQDPRFSGLEQFF
16	few	TRBJ2-7	NA	TRBV5-5	TGTGCCAGCAGCTCCCCTTGGGGCGCCGTGTCCTACGAGCAGTACTTC	CASSSPWGAVSYEQYF
15	many	TRBJ2-3	NA	TRBV6-1	TGTGCCAGCAGCCCCGGGGTCACTAGCACAGATACGCAGTATTTT	CASSPGVTSTDTQYF
12	few	TRBJ2-7	NA	TRBV6-1	TGTGCCAGTGGAACAGGGTTCGGTGAGCAGTACTTC	CASGTGFGEQYF
14	many	TRBJ2-1	NA	TRBV6-1	TGTGCCAGCAGATCGGGGTTTTTCGACAATGAGCAGTTCTTC	CASRSGFFDNEQFF
15	many	TRBJ2-3	NA	TRBV28	TGTGCCAGCAGTTTACCCCCGGAGATCGCAGATACGCAGTATTTT	CASSLPPEIADTQYF
20	few	TRBJ2-1	TRBD2	TRBV5-1	TGCGCCAGCAGCTTGGCCGGGCTAGCGGAGGGTTGGGGCTCCTACAATGAGCAGTTCTTC	CASSLAGLAEGWGSYNEQFF
15	many	TRBJ1-3	TRBD1	TRBV12-3/TRBV12-4	TGTGCCAGCAGTGACCACAGGGGATACAGAAACACCATATATTTT	CASSDHRGYRNTIYF
17	many	TRBJ1-5	NA	TRBV3-1	TGTGCCAGCAGCCAAGATGGGGGGGAATGGGGCAATCAGCCCCAGCATTTT	CASSQDGGEWGNQPQHF
15	many	TRBJ1-1	NA	TRBV3-1	TGTGCCAGCAGCCGACTGGGGGAGGGAAAAACTGAAGCTTTCTTT	CASSRLGEGKTEAFF
12	many	TRBJ2-7	TRBD2	TRBV11-2	TGTGCCAGCATGAAGGGAGGGAGCGAGCAGTACTTC	CASMKGGSEQYF
11	many	TRBJ1-1	NA	TRBV29-1	TGCAGCGCTGGACAGCAAACGGGAGCTTTCTTT	CSAGQQTGAFF
14	few	TRBJ2-3	TRBD1	TRBV5-1	TGCGCCAGCAGCCAGGACAGGTTGAAAGATACGCAGTATTTT	CASSQDRLKDTQYF
13	many	TRBJ2-5	NA	TRBV11-2	TGTGCCAGCAGCTTAGGACCAGAAGAGACCCAGTACTTC	CASSLGPEETQYF
16	many	TRBJ2-7	TRBD1	TRBV20-1	TGCAGTGCTAGAGACGCGGGACAGGGGGAGGGCTACGAGCAGTACTTC	CSARDAGQGEGYEQYF
13	NA	TRBJ2-5	NA	TRBV29-1	TGCAGCGTGGGCCCTGGTCCCGTGGAGACCCAGTACTTC	CSVGPGPVETQYF